Shown below are 9 T cell receptor beta chains from a single sample sequenced in a study of patients and donors after allogeneic stem cell transplantation. TCRdb reprocessed the RT-PCR reads with MiXCR, giving one entry per CDR3 protein. The data show over 130,000 distinct CDR3 sequences, approximately 35% seen once. The sample taken for sequencing was blood, either unsorted or a sorted T cell fraction (not recorded which). The receptors originated from a human donor who was either an allogeneic HSCT recipient or a stem cell or donor lymphocyte infusion donor (not recorded which). It is not recorded whose cells these are; they may come from a transplant donor.

The genes are TRBV24-1 and TRBJ2-1; D tentatively reads TRBD1 or TRBD2 (5 bases each). CDR1 and CDR2 from the germline V gene are KGHDR and SFDVKD. The CDR3 extends over 17 amino acids. V lost 1 base and J lost 0, with 12 bases in between. CDR3 sequence: CATSDFGTASSYNEQFF. CDR3 coding DNA: TGTGCCACCAGTGATTTTGGGACCGCTAGCTCCTACAATGAGCAGTTCTTC.

The CDR3 loop reads CASSYFYGTGGSTLHF. Written as DNA, the CDR3 is TGTGCCAGCAGTTACTTTTACGGGACAGGGGGCTCAACCCTCCACTTT. This chain connects TRBV6-2 or TRBV6-3 to TRBJ1-6; 12 bases are shared with TRBD1. V gave up 1 base and J gave up 14 bases; unmatched junction bases: 9. The CDR3 runs 16 residues. Germline CDR1 MNHEY, CDR2 SVGEGT.

The J gene is TRBJ1-3, the V gene TRBV12-3 or TRBV12-4; D not certain. The CDR3 length is 16 residues. The V end lost 3 bases, the J end lost 0 bases, and 12 bases lay between the germline ends. DNA of the CDR3: TGTGCCAGCAGTTTCCGAGAGAATTTCTCTGGAAACACCATATATTTT. It is translated as CASSFRENFSGNTIYF.

The gene calls are TRBV6-6 and TRBJ1-2; D unresolved. CDR1 is MNHNY and CDR2 is SVGAGI in the germline V gene (reference sequence). V gave up 6 bases and J gave up 2 bases, with 13 bases separating them. The CDR3 spans 14 residues. The CDR3 loop reads CASSRGEANYGYTF. In DNA form, the CDR3 reads TGTGCCAGCAGCCGCGGGGAGGCCAACTATGGCTACACCTTC.

The rearrangement uses TRBV20-1 and TRBJ1-2; tentative D call: TRBD1 (6 bases). V lost 6 bases and J lost 3, with 14 bases in between. Germline V CDR1 and CDR2: DFQATT, SNEGSKA (reference sequence). There are 13 residues in the CDR3. CDR3 protein: CSAPRGRDYGYTF. The CDR3 DNA is TGCAGTGCCCCCCGGGGGCGCGACTATGGCTACACCTTC.

J is TRBJ2-1 and V is TRBV3-1, with 9 bases aligning to TRBD1. This CDR3 is 16 amino acids long. The germline gives CDR1 LGHDT, CDR2 YNNKEL (reference sequence). With 0 bases clipped from V and 7 bases from J, the junction kept 7 bases outside the gene matches. CDR3 bases: TGTGCCAGCAGCCAAGATTTGGGACAGGGTAAGAATGAGCAGTTCTTC. Translating gives CASSQDLGQGKNEQFF.

This chain links TRBV6-2 or TRBV6-3 with TRBJ2-6; a possible D gene is TRBD2 (5 bases). There are 15 residues in the CDR3. The V gene's germline CDR1 is MNHEY and CDR2 SVGEGT. The germline V and J ends were trimmed by 2 bases and 3 bases, with 8 bases remaining between them. For the CDR3, the DNA is TGTGCCAGCAGTTACGACGGGGTTGGGGCCAACGTCCTGACTTTC. It encodes CASSYDGVGANVLTF.

This sequence joins TRBV7-9 and TRBJ2-5; TRBD1 matches 8 bases. J gave up 3 bases and V 1 base, and 13 bases lay outside the gene matches. The CDR3 runs 18 residues. From germline, CDR1 is SEHNR and CDR2 FQNEAQ (reference sequence). The CDR3 DNA reads TGTGCCAGCAGCTTAGGGCCCGTGTGGGACAGGCGCAAAGAGACCCAGTACTTC. Translation gives CASSLGPVWDRRKETQYF.

This clonotype was found a few times. The CDR3 protein is CASSLTPGSTEAFF. CDR3 bases: TGTGCCAGCAGTCTCACTCCGGGCAGCACTGAAGCTTTCTTT. The chain has TRBV6-5 and TRBJ1-1; D is ambiguous. Germline V gene data show CDR1 as MNHEY and CDR2 as SVGAGI. The V and J ends lost 5 bases and 4 bases respectively, with 14 bases between them. This CDR3 has 14 amino acids.